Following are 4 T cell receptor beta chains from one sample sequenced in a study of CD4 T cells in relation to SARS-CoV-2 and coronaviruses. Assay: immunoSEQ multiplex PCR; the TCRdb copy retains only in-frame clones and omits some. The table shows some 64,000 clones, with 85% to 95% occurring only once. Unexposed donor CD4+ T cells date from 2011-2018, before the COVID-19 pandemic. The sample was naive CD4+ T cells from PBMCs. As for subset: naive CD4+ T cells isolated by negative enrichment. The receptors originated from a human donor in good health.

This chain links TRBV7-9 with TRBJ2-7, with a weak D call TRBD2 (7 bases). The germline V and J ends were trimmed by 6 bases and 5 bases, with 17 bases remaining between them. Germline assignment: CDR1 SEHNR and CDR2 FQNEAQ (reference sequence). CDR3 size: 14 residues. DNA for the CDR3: TGTGCCAGCAGTCTCAGAGGGGGGGCCCACGAGCAGTACTTC. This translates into CASSLRGGAHEQYF.

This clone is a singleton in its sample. The DNA of the CDR3 is TGTGCCAGCACCCGAAGGGGGAGCACAGATACGCAGTATTTT. Translation: CASTRRGSTDTQYF. The V call is TRBV7-9, the J call TRBJ2-3; the D gene is possibly TRBD1 (6 bases). This CDR3 has 14 amino acids. CDR1 is SEHNR, CDR2 FQNEAQ, per germline (reference sequence). Trimming took off 7 bases at V and 0 bases at J, with 11 bases between the two ends.

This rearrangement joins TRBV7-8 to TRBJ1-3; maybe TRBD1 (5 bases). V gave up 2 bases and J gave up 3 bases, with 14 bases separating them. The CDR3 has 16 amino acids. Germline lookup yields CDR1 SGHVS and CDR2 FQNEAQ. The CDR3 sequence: CASSLSGGFSGNTIYF. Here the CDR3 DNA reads TGTGCCAGCAGCTTATCGGGGGGGTTTAGTGGAAACACCATATATTTT.

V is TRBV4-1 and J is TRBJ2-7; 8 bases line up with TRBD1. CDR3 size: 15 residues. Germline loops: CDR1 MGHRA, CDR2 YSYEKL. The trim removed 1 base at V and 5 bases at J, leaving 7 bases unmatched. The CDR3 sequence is CASSQGTGSQHEQYF. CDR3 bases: TGCGCCAGCAGCCAAGGGACAGGGAGCCAACACGAGCAGTACTTC.